The rows below give T cell receptor beta chains drawn from one sample of a study of T cell changes during pregnancy in multiple sclerosis. Produced via immunoSEQ multiplex PCR; TCRdb's table is partial and in-frame only. This sample has 70,000 to 75,000 clones, with around 94% found just once. The source was peripheral blood, collected before pregnancy. These receptors all come from a female donor with multiple sclerosis, enrolled in a pregnancy study. CDR3s include the opening cysteine and the closing phenylalanine or tryptophan. A D gene is named only where the DNA matches it firmly. Clone size is given for some rows only: seen once, a few or many times, or a class if the clone is expanded.

clone_size	d_call	j_call	v_call	cdr3_nt	cdr3_aa
once	TRBD1	TRBJ2-3	TRBV6-1	TGTGCCAGCAAGAGGACAGGTAGCACAGATACGCAGTATTTT	CASKRTGSTDTQYF
-	TRBD1	TRBJ2-2	TRBV5-4	TGTGCCAGCAGCCCACGACAGGGGTTGAACACCGGGGAGCTGTTTTTT	CASSPRQGLNTGELFF
-	-	TRBJ2-2	TRBV15	TGTGCCACCAGCAGAGGGGGGGTCACCGGGGAGCTGTTTTTT	CATSRGGVTGELFF
once	TRBD1	TRBJ2-5	TRBV7-3	TGTGCCAGCAGCGTGACAGGGGGCGGGGAGACCCAGTACTTC	CASSVTGGGETQYF
-	TRBD2	TRBJ2-5	TRBV13	TGTGCCAGCAGCTCCTACAAAAGGACTAGCGGGAGATGGGTGGGAGAGACCCAGTACTTC	CASSSYKRTSGRWVGETQYF
-	TRBD2	TRBJ2-7	TRBV7-2	TGTGCCAGCAGCCTCGTCGGGACTAGCGCTCCCTACGAGCAGTACTTC	CASSLVGTSAPYEQYF
-	TRBD1	TRBJ2-7	TRBV6-5	TGTGCCAGCAGTGGAGGACAGGGGGGCTACGAGCAGTACTTC	CASSGGQGGYEQYF
-	-	TRBJ1-3	TRBV7-2	TGTGCCAGCAGCCAAGGCCCAGGGGCTTTAGGAAACACCATATATTTT	CASSQGPGALGNTIYF
-	TRBD2	TRBJ2-6	TRBV19	TGTGCCAGTATGGGAGGGAGGTCTACCGGGGCCAACGTCCTGACTTTC	CASMGGRSTGANVLTF
-	-	TRBJ1-3	TRBV7-9	TGTGCCAGCAGCCCTGAAGGAGTTTCGGGAAACACCATATATTTT	CASSPEGVSGNTIYF
-	TRBD1	TRBJ2-1	TRBV29-1	TGCAGCGTTGTCCCAGGGGGCTACAATGAGCAGTTCTTC	CSVVPGGYNEQFF
once	TRBD1	TRBJ2-7	TRBV15	TGTGCCACCAGCAGAGATTGGGGACAGTCCTACGAGCAGTACTTC	CATSRDWGQSYEQYF
-	-	TRBJ2-7	TRBV9	TGTGCCAGCAGCGTAGACCCTACAGGTCCGCTCGAGCAGTACTTC	CASSVDPTGPLEQYF
-	-	TRBJ1-2	TRBV14	TGTGCCAGCAGCCAACAGGGGAACTATGGCTACACCTTC	CASSQQGNYGYTF
-	-	TRBJ2-1	TRBV7-2	TGTGCCAGCAGCTTTGTAAGGAGCGACAATGAGCAGTTCTTC	CASSFVRSDNEQFF
-	-	TRBJ2-7	TRBV7-2	TGTGCCAGCAGCTTAGTATCGGACAAGTCCTACGAGCAGTACTTC	CASSLVSDKSYEQYF
-	TRBD1	TRBJ2-7	TRBV18	TGTGCCAGCTCACCAACAGGGGGGACCTACGAGCAGTACTTC	CASSPTGGTYEQYF
-	TRBD2	TRBJ2-7	TRBV4-1	TGCGCCAGCAGCCAAGGAGGGACTAGCGGGAGAATTTTCTCCTACGAGCAGTACTTC	CASSQGGTSGRIFSYEQYF
once	-	TRBJ1-4	TRBV18	TGTGCCAGCTCACCAGGGCAGAGCGAAAAACTGTTTTTT	CASSPGQSEKLFF
-	TRBD2	TRBJ2-7	TRBV2	TGTGCCAGCAGTTTGACTAGCGGGGCCTCCTACGAGCAGTACTTC	CASSLTSGASYEQYF
-	TRBD2	TRBJ2-7	TRBV4-2	TGTGCCAGCAGCCTGATCAGCGGGACCGACTACGAGCAGTACTTC	CASSLISGTDYEQYF
-	-	TRBJ2-7	TRBV7-7	TGTGCTAGCACCCTAGGCGGGGTCCCGGCCGAGCAGTACTTC	CASTLGGVPAEQYF
-	-	TRBJ2-1	TRBV7-3	TGTGCCAGCAGCTTAAGGAGGCTCGATGAGCAGTTCTTC	CASSLRRLDEQFF
-	-	TRBJ1-1	TRBV6-6	TGTGCCAGCAGTTACGATTGGGAGGGAACTGAAGCTTTCTTT	CASSYDWEGTEAFF
-	TRBD2	TRBJ2-4	TRBV10-3	TGTGCCATCGGAGCGGGAGGACTAGCCAAAAACATTCAGTACTTC	CAIGAGGLAKNIQYF
medium-sized	-	TRBJ1-1	TRBV7-9	TGTGCCAGCAGCCTCTTGGAGAGTGAAGCTTTCTTT	CASSLLESEAFF
-	-	TRBJ2-3	TRBV15	TGTGCCACCAGCAGAGGAGGGGAGGAAACTTACACAGATACGCAGTATTTT	CATSRGGEETYTDTQYF
once	-	TRBJ2-1	TRBV7-6	TGTGCCAGCAGCGTCGACCTGGGCAGGGTGGACTACAATGAGCAGTTCTTC	CASSVDLGRVDYNEQFF
-	-	TRBJ2-5	TRBV5-8	TGTGCCAGCATCTTAACCGGAGACCAAGAGACCCAGTACTTC	CASILTGDQETQYF
-	TRBD1	TRBJ2-7	TRBV28	TGTGCCAGCAGTCCGGACAGGGGAGCGTACGAGCAGTACTTC	CASSPDRGAYEQYF
few	TRBD1	TRBJ2-7	TRBV5-6	TGTGCCAGCAGCTTTTGGACAGGCTACGAGCAGTACTTC	CASSFWTGYEQYF
-	-	TRBJ2-1	TRBV7-2	TGTGCCAGCAGCTTAGGACGATCGACAGGGAGGAAGCAGTTCTTC	CASSLGRSTGRKQFF
-	TRBD2	TRBJ2-7	TRBV7-8	TGTGCCAGCAGCTTCTTACTAGCGGGAGACCACTACGAGCAGTACTTC	CASSFLLAGDHYEQYF
-	-	TRBJ2-5	TRBV20-1	TGCAGTGCTATCAGTCAAGAGACCCAGTACTTC	CSAISQETQYF
-	TRBD1	TRBJ1-1	TRBV7-2	TGTGCCAGCAGCACTAAACAGGGGTCTTTACCCACTGAAGCTTTCTTT	CASSTKQGSLPTEAFF
-	-	TRBJ2-5	TRBV28	TGTGCCAGCAGTTACAGGGAAGAGTATGGAGAGACCCAGTACTTC	CASSYREEYGETQYF
-	-	TRBJ1-5	TRBV15	TGTGCCACCCGAGAGGCCCTGACGAGCAATCAGCCCCAGCATTTT	CATREALTSNQPQHF
-	-	TRBJ1-5	TRBV6-4	TGTGCCAGCAGTGACTCTCAGGGGACGCCCCAGCATTTT	CASSDSQGTPQHF
-	TRBD2	TRBJ2-7	TRBV14	TGTGCCAGCAGCCACCCCAGGGGACTAGCGGGAGCTGACTCCTACGAGCAGTACTTC	CASSHPRGLAGADSYEQYF
-	-	TRBJ2-7	TRBV5-1	TGCGCCAGCAGCGTGGGACTTCGCGAGCAGTACTTC	CASSVGLREQYF